A single TCR beta chain is shown here with its context. Germline V gene data show CDR1 as MDHEN and CDR2 as SYDVKM. The CDR3 is made up of 17 amino acids. V shed 1 base and J shed 2 bases, with 18 bases lying between them. The data were taken from a study of blood T cell repertoires in COVID-19. Participant-reported clinical history was the basis for cohort assignment. Profiled with immunoSEQ multiplex PCR; TCRdb holds only in-frame clones, not every one. The data contain more than 350,000 clones, roughly 84% of them singletons. The source of this sequence is a woman between 18 and 29 years old who had been exposed to COVID-19. This chain links TRBV28 with TRBJ2-7; D is possibly TRBD2 (6 bases). Sequenced material: PBMCs or T cells enriched from blood (not recorded which). This chain's CDR3 is CASSLFSSDYHTYEQYF. As DNA, the CDR3 is TGTGCCAGCAGTTTATTTTCTAGCGATTACCACACCTACGAGCAGTACTTC. The whole variable domain, filled in from reference TRBV28 and TRBJ2-7, reads DVKVTQSSRYLVKRTGEKVFLECVQDMDHENMFWYRQDPGLGLRLIYFSYDVKMKEKGDIPEGYSVSREKKERFSLILESASTNQTSMYLCASSLFSSDYHTYEQYFGPGTRLTVT.